The T cell receptor (beta chain) described here comes from a study of vaccination and CD4 T cells after COVID-19. Treatment meaning: roughly 11-day PBMC culture with coronavirus spike peptide pools or control peptides (ViraFEST assay). The CDR3 spans 18 residues. Germline V gives CDR1 SEHNR, CDR2 FQNEAQ (reference sequence). Trimming left V 0 bases short and J 6 bases short, with 18 bases between. Sequenced with the Oncomine TCR Beta short-read assay was DNA taken from cultured CD4+ T cells. TCRdb passed the PCR reads through MiXCR, listing each CDR3 protein once. The repertoire holds about 16,000 distinct CDR3 sequences, with about 51% as singletons. The table lists this clonotype with a few counts. The antigen remains unidentified.

The source was CD4+ T cells from blood, cultured in vitro, collected before SARS-CoV-2 vaccination. The source is a human donor who had recovered from COVID-19. The genes are TRBV7-9 and TRBJ1-6; a possible D gene is TRBD1 (5 bases). CDR3 sequence reads: CASSLAGPGEGSNSPLHF. The CDR3 bases are TGTGCCAGCAGCTTAGCGGGCCCCGGAGAGGGGTCTAATTCACCCCTCCACTTT.